Listed below are T cell receptor beta chains from one sample, sequenced in a study of cytomegalovirus exposure and HLA in healthy donors. Profiling relied on immunoSEQ multiplex PCR, and the TCRdb table lists in-frame clones only, not all of them. This table has about 200,000 clones, about 79% appearing once. The sample comprised PBMCs. The origin of the receptors is a man between 18 and 29 years old in good health and CMV-seronegative. Each CDR3 is given with its conserved first and last residue. Fields, in order: J gene, V gene, D gene, clone size, CDR3 DNA, CDR3 protein. The D gene is left open where the match is weak. For some rows the clone size is stated as once, few or many, or as a class when expanded; others skip it.

TRBJ2-7	TRBV11-3	TRBD1	NA	TGTGCCAGCAGCTCAGAGACAGGGAAGTTCTACGAGCAGTACTTC	CASSSETGKFYEQYF
TRBJ1-3	TRBV18	TRBD1	NA	TGTGCCAGCTCACCGCCGGTTACAGGGGTTGGAAACACCATATATTTT	CASSPPVTGVGNTIYF
TRBJ1-4	TRBV5-6	NA	few	TGTGCCAGCAGCTCCTTTAAGACTGACTGGGTAGATGATGAAAAACTGTTTTTT	CASSSFKTDWVDDEKLFF
TRBJ1-2	TRBV9	NA	NA	TGTGCCAGCAGCGGAGGCGGGGGAGGCAACTATGGCTACACCTTC	CASSGGGGGNYGYTF
TRBJ1-4	TRBV30	NA	NA	TGTGTCTGGAGTATGGGGCAGCTTAATGAAAAACTGTTTTTT	CVWSMGQLNEKLFF
TRBJ2-2	TRBV5-1	NA	NA	TGCGCCAGCAGCTTGCCGGGAGCCGGGGAGCTGTTTTTT	CASSLPGAGELFF
TRBJ2-1	TRBV9	TRBD2	once	TGTGCCAGCAGCCCGAGCCTCGCAGCAGCGGGTTTGGCTAGCGGGAGGGGGAATGAGCAGTTCTTC	CASSPSLAAAGLASGRGNEQFF
TRBJ1-3	TRBV12-5	TRBD1	NA	TGTGCTAGTGGTTATCAGGGGGATAGCTCTGGAAACACCATATATTTT	CASGYQGDSSGNTIYF
TRBJ1-1	TRBV28	NA	NA	TGTGCCAGCAGTTTAATATCTTCGGGGGTGGGAGCTTTCTTT	CASSLISSGVGAFF
TRBJ2-7	TRBV18	TRBD1	NA	TGTGCCAGCTCACTACAGGGGTTCGACGAGCAGTACTTC	CASSLQGFDEQYF
TRBJ2-2	TRBV19	TRBD1	NA	TGTGCCAGTAGAACAGGGGGTCCCGGGGAGCTGTTTTTT	CASRTGGPGELFF
TRBJ2-5	TRBV20-1	NA	NA	TGCAGTGCCCCACTCCAAGAGACCCAGTACTTC	CSAPLQETQYF
TRBJ2-3	TRBV7-2	NA	once	TGTGCCAGCAGCTTAGCGGGCGGGGTGGATACGCAGTATTTT	CASSLAGGVDTQYF
TRBJ1-1	TRBV5-1	NA	NA	TGCGCCAGCAGCTTGGGTCCGGGAGGGACTGAAGCTTTCTTT	CASSLGPGGTEAFF
TRBJ2-3	TRBV11-2	NA	few	TGTGCCAGCAGCTCCCTGCTAGCATCTCCTAGCACAGATACGCAGTATTTT	CASSSLLASPSTDTQYF
TRBJ2-2	TRBV9	TRBD1	NA	TGTGCCAGCAGCCGAGGGGGCGCCGGCACCGGGGAGCTGTTTTTT	CASSRGGAGTGELFF
TRBJ2-7	TRBV10-1	NA	NA	TGCGCCAGCAGTATGTGTGCCGGGGGTGGGGTCGAGCAGTACTTC	CASSMCAGGGVEQYF
TRBJ1-2	TRBV29-1	TRBD1	NA	TGCAGCGTTGAACAACAGGGGAATGGCTACACCTTC	CSVEQQGNGYTF
TRBJ1-1	TRBV7-2	NA	NA	TGTGCCAGCAGCTTAGGACACTCGAACACTGAAGCTTTCTTT	CASSLGHSNTEAFF
TRBJ2-7	TRBV6-5	NA	few	TGTGCCAGCAAAAACACAGGGTTTCGGTCCTACGAGCAGTACTTC	CASKNTGFRSYEQYF
TRBJ2-1	TRBV7-6	NA	NA	TGTGCCAGCAGCTTAACTCCGGGTGAGCAGTTCTTC	CASSLTPGEQFF
TRBJ2-1	TRBV2	NA	NA	TGTGCCAGCAGTGGGGGTGGGGGCTGGAATGAGCAGTTCTTC	CASSGGGGWNEQFF
TRBJ1-3	TRBV30	NA	NA	TGTGCCTGGAGTGTACGGTTGGGAAACACCATATATTTT	CAWSVRLGNTIYF
TRBJ2-3	TRBV7-3	TRBD2	few	TGTGCCAGCAGCTTGGCGGGGGGCGGAGCAGATACGCAGTATTTT	CASSLAGGGADTQYF